Presented here are 27 T cell receptor beta chains from one specimen sequenced in a study of blood T cell repertoires in COVID-19. TCRdb keeps only in-frame clones here, not all; method: immunoSEQ multiplex PCR. The repertoire holds about 200,000 clones, with 88% as singletons. The sequencing sample was made of peripheral blood. The receptors were sampled from a man between 18 and 35 years old with active or convalescent COVID-19.

The gene calls are TRBV7-8 and TRBJ2-6, with 7 positions matching TRBD2. Germline V gene data show CDR1 as SGHVS and CDR2 as FQNEAQ. This CDR3 contains 16 residues. V was clipped by 1 base and J by 1 base; unmatched bases: 1. CDR3 residues: CASSLGGGSGANVLTF. CDR3 bases: TGTGCCAGCAGCTTAGGGGGAGGGTCTGGGGCCAACGTCCTGACTTTC. Based on the CDR3 plus reference TRBV7-8 and TRBJ2-6, the full variable domain is GAGVSQSPRYKVAKRGQDVALRCDPISGHVSLFWYQQALGQGPEFLTYFQNEAQLDKSGLPSDRFFAERPEGSVSTLKIQRTQQEDSAVYLCASSLGGGSGANVLTFGAGSRLTVL.

V gene TRBV6-1 combines with J gene TRBJ2-5; 7 nucleotides match TRBD2. Germline V lookup: CDR1 MNHNS, CDR2 SASEGT. CDR3 length: 14 residues. V gave up 2 bases and J gave up 1 base; unmatched junction bases: 1. The chain's CDR3 is CASSELAAQETQYF. The CDR3 region has the DNA TGTGCCAGCAGTGAACTAGCGGCCCAAGAGACCCAGTACTTC.

The CDR3 here is CASSQGGTNEQFF. CDR3 bases: TGCGCCAGCAGCCAAGGTGGGACAAATGAGCAGTTCTTC. The chain carries TRBV4-1 and TRBJ2-1; maybe TRBD1 (6 bases). Per germline, CDR1 MGHRA and CDR2 YSYEKL. With 1 base removed from V and 7 bases from J, the gap between germline ends came to 8 bases. The CDR3 runs 13 residues.

This sequence joins TRBV2 and TRBJ1-1; 8 nucleotides agree with TRBD1. CDR1 and CDR2 from the germline V gene are SNHLY and FYNNEI. This CDR3 contains 14 residues. V dropped 5 bases and J dropped 1; count of bases not matched to a gene: 3. The CDR3 here is CASSIQGGNTEAFF. The DNA for the CDR3 is TGTGCCAGCAGTATACAGGGGGGGAACACTGAAGCTTTCTTT. Full variable domain (missing parts from reference TRBV2 and TRBJ1-1): EPEVTQTPSHQVTQMGQEVILRCVPISNHLYFYWYRQILGQKVEFLVSFYNNEISEKSEIFDDQFSVERPDGSNFTLKIRSTKLEDSAMYFCASSIQGGNTEAFFGQGTRLTVV.

The V and J genes are TRBV5-6 and TRBJ1-6; D is unclear. Germline V lookup: CDR1 SGHDT, CDR2 YYEEEE. There are 14 residues in the CDR3. The V and J ends lost 0 bases and 8 bases respectively, with 9 bases between them. The CDR3 region is CASSLVGRDSPLHF. Here the CDR3 DNA reads TGTGCCAGCAGCTTGGTTGGGAGGGATTCACCCCTCCACTTT.

As to this clone: The germline gene is not matched at one end of the junction; a read error may be the cause. The chain employs TRBV6-2 or TRBV6-3 and TRBJ2-1, with D hard to call. CDR3 length: 14 amino acids. The germline gives CDR1 MNHEY, CDR2 SVGEGT. CDR3 amino acids: CASSYSRSDNEQFF. The CDR3 nucleotides read TGTGCCAGCAGTTACTCGCGCTCCGACAATGAGCAGTTCTTC.

This clone was observed once. J is TRBJ1-6 and V is TRBV2; TRBD1 agrees at 7 bases. The trim removed 6 bases at V and 8 bases at J, leaving 13 bases unmatched. The CDR3 covers 16 residues. Germline CDR1 reads SNHLY; CDR2 reads FYNNEI. Here the CDR3 reads CASSPEGQGVYSPLHF. The CDR3 region has the DNA TGTGCCAGCAGCCCGGAGGGCCAGGGGGTGTATTCACCCCTCCACTTT.

This clone was seen only a few times. The chain links TRBV2 to TRBJ2-7, with 10 bases matching TRBD1. The CDR3 is made up of 18 amino acids. The J segment lost 3 bases and the V segment lost 2 bases, leaving 13 bases of the junction unmatched. The germline gives CDR1 SNHLY, CDR2 FYNNEI. The CDR3 coding sequence is TGTGCCAGCAGTGAATTAGTCCTTAGGGACAGGGGATTCTACGAGCAGTACTTC. Residues: CASSELVLRDRGFYEQYF.

The chain uses TRBV2 and TRBJ2-1; D gene ambiguous. The V end lost 3 bases, the J end lost 0 bases, and 15 bases lay between the germline ends. The CDR3 is 17 amino acids. Germline assignment: CDR1 SNHLY and CDR2 FYNNEI. CDR3 sequence: CASSDSSDLSSYNEQFF. CDR3 bases: TGTGCCAGCAGTGATTCGAGCGACTTAAGCTCCTACAATGAGCAGTTCTTC.

This clone has at least ten counts. This chain connects TRBV11-1 to TRBJ2-3; D is uncertain. Deletions cut 5 bases from V and 2 bases from J, with 14 bases between. Germline loops: CDR1 SGHAT, CDR2 FQDESV (reference sequence). The CDR3 contains 15 residues. The CDR3 coding sequence is TGTGCCAGCAGCAAACTACTGGAAAACACAGATACGCAGTATTTT. Residues: CASSKLLENTDTQYF.

Details on this clone: The junction and the germline gene differ at one end; a read error may be behind it. CDR3: CASRYSGGGYTF. The CDR3 DNA reads as TGTGCCAGCAGGTACTCAGGCGGCGGCTACACCTTC. J is TRBJ1-2 and V is TRBV6-5; D remains ambiguous. From germline, CDR1 is MNHEY and CDR2 SVGAGI. The CDR3 is made up of 12 amino acids.

This chain links TRBV5-1 with TRBJ1-6; 9 bases match TRBD1. The CDR3 extends over 15 amino acids. V trimming: 4 bases; J trimming: 9 bases; junction bases outside the gene matches: 8. Germline CDR1 SGHRS, CDR2 YFSETQ. The CDR3 protein is CASSATQGAGSPLHF. CDR3 nucleotides: TGCGCCAGCAGCGCGACACAGGGGGCAGGTTCACCCCTCCACTTT.

This chain joins TRBV3-1 (or the pseudogene TRBV3-2) and TRBJ2-2; 7 bases map to TRBD2. V lost 0 bases, J lost 7 bases, and 5 bases stayed unmatched. The germline gives CDR1 LGHDT, CDR2 YNNKEL (reference sequence). The length of the CDR3 is 15 residues. CDR3 sequence (DNA): TGTGCCAGCAGCCAAGATCTCAGGGAGGGCGGGGAGCTGTTTTTT. The encoded protein is CASSQDLREGGELFF.

This chain connects TRBV5-4 to TRBJ1-4; possibly TRBD1 for D (6 bases). The CDR3 sequence is 14 residues long. From germline, CDR1 is SGHNT and CDR2 YYREEE (reference sequence). V lost 0 bases, J lost 4 bases, and 7 bases lay in between. The CDR3 is CASSLGGGNEKLFF. The CDR3 bases are TGTGCCAGCAGCTTGGGAGGGGGTAATGAAAAACTGTTTTTT.

This chain uses TRBV6-5 with TRBJ2-3; no definite D call. V was trimmed by 7 bases and J by 5 bases, leaving 10 bases between them. This CDR3 spans 12 amino acids. Germline V gene sequence: CDR1 MNHEY, CDR2 SVGAGI. In DNA form, the CDR3 reads TGTGCCAGCATCCGGTCCCAAGATACGCAGTATTTT. Protein sequence: CASIRSQDTQYF.

This clone has just one count. The gene calls are TRBV6-1 and TRBJ1-2; D is uncertain. V lost 2 bases, J lost 5 bases, and 15 bases lay in between. This CDR3 has 15 amino acids. Per the germline V gene, CDR1 is MNHNS and CDR2 is SASEGT. DNA of the CDR3: TGTGCCAGCAGTGAAACGAGGACGGGGTCTTATGGCTACACCTTC. Protein sequence: CASSETRTGSYGYTF.

The CDR3 region is CASSYYGQGHSGANVLTF. In DNA form, the CDR3 reads TGCGCCAGCAGCTATTACGGACAGGGCCACTCTGGGGCCAACGTCCTGACTTTC. The chain carries TRBV4-3 and TRBJ2-6; 8 nucleotides align to TRBD1. Trimming cost V 5 bases and J 0 bases; bases outside gene matches: 9. The germline CDR1 and CDR2 sequences are LGHNA and YSLEER. This CDR3 contains 18 residues.

This sequence joins TRBV19 and TRBJ2-7, with 11 bases matching TRBD2. The J segment lost 3 bases and the V segment lost 6 bases, leaving 13 bases of the junction unmatched. The CDR3 covers 17 residues. The V gene's germline CDR1 is LNHDA and CDR2 SQIVND (reference sequence). This chain's CDR3 is CASSDPRGLADFYEQYF. CDR3 in DNA: TGTGCCAGTAGCGACCCCAGGGGACTAGCGGACTTCTACGAGCAGTACTTC.

J is TRBJ1-6 and V is TRBV6-1; the match to TRBD1 covers 9 bases. The trim removed 1 base at V and 9 bases at J, leaving 4 bases unmatched. Germline loops: CDR1 MNHNS, CDR2 SASEGT. This CDR3 is built from 15 residues. The CDR3 bases are TGTGCCAGCAGTGAAGGGGAGACAGGGGGTTCACCCCTCCACTTT. Translation gives CASSEGETGGSPLHF.

The chain has TRBV3-1 (or the pseudogene TRBV3-2) and TRBJ1-2; TRBD1 matches 9 bases. The junction had 7 bases not matched to a gene; V was cut back by 0 bases and J by 2 bases. The CDR3 has 17 residues. CDR1 is LGHDT, CDR2 YNNKEL, per germline (reference sequence). The CDR3 region has the DNA TGTGCCAGCAGCCAAGATCTTCTCGGACAGGGGAACTATGGCTACACCTTC. It encodes CASSQDLLGQGNYGYTF.

The chain has TRBV3-1 (or the pseudogene TRBV3-2) and TRBJ2-2; tentative D call: TRBD1 (5 bases). Trimming cost V 1 base and J 5 bases, with 8 bases left between them. The CDR3 runs to 14 residues. The germline V gene encodes CDR1 LGHDT and CDR2 YNNKEL (reference sequence). Here the CDR3 DNA reads TGTGCCAGCAGCCAAGGGGGCAAAACCGGGGAGCTGTTTTTT. This codes for CASSQGGKTGELFF.

The chain joins TRBV7-9 to TRBJ2-1, with 8 positions matching TRBD2. This CDR3 is built from 13 residues. V gave up 1 base and J gave up 12 bases; unmatched junction bases: 5. From germline, CDR1 is SEHNR and CDR2 FQNEAQ (reference sequence). The CDR3 is CASSLVGGRSQFF. For the CDR3, the DNA is TGTGCCAGCAGCTTAGTTGGCGGGAGGTCGCAGTTCTTC.

The CDR3 region is CSVVGLWGGTDTQYF. In nucleotides, the CDR3 is TGCAGCGTCGTGGGGCTTTGGGGCGGCACAGATACGCAGTATTTT. The chain links TRBV29-1 to TRBJ2-3; TRBD1 might be the D (5 bases). Germline loops: CDR1 SQVTM, CDR2 ANQGSEA. This CDR3 is 15 amino acids long. V was clipped by 6 bases and J by 1 base, with 17 bases between them.

This clone came up once. This sequence joins TRBV7-6 and TRBJ2-5; 10 nucleotides align to TRBD2. Trimming removed 1 base from V and 6 bases from J; junction bases left unmatched: 8. CDR1 SGHVS and CDR2 FNYEAQ come from the germline V gene. This CDR3 spans 16 amino acids. The CDR3 DNA reads TGTGCCAGCAGCTTAGTTGGAGCGGGGGGGCCCAAGACCCAGTACTTC. It encodes CASSLVGAGGPKTQYF.

The rearrangement links TRBV7-3 to TRBJ2-1; the match to TRBD1 covers 9 bases. J gave up 8 bases and V 5 bases, and 10 bases lay outside the gene matches. The CDR3 contains 15 residues. CDR1 is SGHTA, CDR2 FQGTGA, per germline. The CDR3 spells CASSPAGTGIHEQFF. In DNA form, the CDR3 reads TGTGCCAGCAGCCCAGCCGGGACAGGGATCCATGAGCAGTTCTTC. Together with reference TRBV7-3 and TRBJ2-1, the CDR3 gives the full variable domain: GAGVSQTPSNKVTEKGKYVELRCDPISGHTALYWYRQSLGQGPEFLIYFQGTGAADDSGLPNDRFFAVRPEGSVSTLKIQRTERGDSAVYLCASSPAGTGIHEQFFGPGTRLTVL.

In this sample, this clone turned up once. V is TRBV14 and J is TRBJ1-3, with 9 nucleotides matching TRBD1. The CDR3 spans 16 residues. From germline, CDR1 is SGHDN and CDR2 FVKESK. V lost 2 bases to trimming and J lost 2 bases; unmatched junction nucleotides: 4. In nucleotides, the CDR3 is TGTGCCAGCAGCCAATTACAGGGGGCGACTGGAAACACCATATATTTT. Protein: CASSQLQGATGNTIYF.

The V gene is TRBV19, the J gene TRBJ1-5; D is perhaps TRBD1 (5 bases). Germline V gene lookup returns CDR1 LNHDA and CDR2 SQIVND (reference sequence). Trimming left V 1 base short and J 4 bases short, with 11 bases between. CDR3 size: 15 residues. The CDR3 DNA sequence: TGTGCCAGTAGTATAGGGGCAGGGAAAAATCAGCCCCAGCATTTT. Translated, it gives CASSIGAGKNQPQHF.